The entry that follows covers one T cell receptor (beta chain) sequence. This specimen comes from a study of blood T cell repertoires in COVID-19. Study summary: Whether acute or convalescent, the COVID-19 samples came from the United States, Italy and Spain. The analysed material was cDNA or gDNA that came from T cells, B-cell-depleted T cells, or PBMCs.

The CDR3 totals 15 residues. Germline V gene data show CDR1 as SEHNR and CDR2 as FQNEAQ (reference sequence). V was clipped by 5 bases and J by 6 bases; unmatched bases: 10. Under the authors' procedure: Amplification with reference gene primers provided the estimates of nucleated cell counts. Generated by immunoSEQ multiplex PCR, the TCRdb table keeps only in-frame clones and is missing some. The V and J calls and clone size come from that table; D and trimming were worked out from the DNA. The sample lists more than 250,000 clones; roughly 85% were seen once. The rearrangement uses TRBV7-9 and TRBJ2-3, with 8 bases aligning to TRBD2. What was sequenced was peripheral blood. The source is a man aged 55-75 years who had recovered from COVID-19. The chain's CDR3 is CASSRRGASPDTQYF. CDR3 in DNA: TGTGCCAGCAGCCGGCGGGGGGCCAGTCCGGATACGCAGTATTTT. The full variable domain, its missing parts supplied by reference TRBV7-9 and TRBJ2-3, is DTGVSQNPRHKITKRGQNVTFRCDPISEHNRLYWYRQTLGQGPEFLTYFQNEAQLEKSRLLSDRFSAERPKGSFSTLEIQRTEQGDSAMYLCASSRRGASPDTQYFGPGTRLTVL.